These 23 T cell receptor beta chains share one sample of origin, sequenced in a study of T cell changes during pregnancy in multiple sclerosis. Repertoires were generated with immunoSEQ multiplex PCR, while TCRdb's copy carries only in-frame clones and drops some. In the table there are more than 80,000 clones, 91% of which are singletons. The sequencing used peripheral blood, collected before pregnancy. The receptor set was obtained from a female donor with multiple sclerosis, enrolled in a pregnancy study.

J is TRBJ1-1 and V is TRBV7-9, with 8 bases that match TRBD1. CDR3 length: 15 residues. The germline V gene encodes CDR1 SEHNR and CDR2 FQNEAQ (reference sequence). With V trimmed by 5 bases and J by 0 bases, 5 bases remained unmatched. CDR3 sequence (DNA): TGTGCCAGCAGCCGGCAGGGGGCCCTGAACACTGAAGCTTTCTTT. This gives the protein CASSRQGALNTEAFF. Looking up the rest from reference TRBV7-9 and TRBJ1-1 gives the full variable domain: DTGVSQNPRHKITKRGQNVTFRCDPISEHNRLYWYRQTLGQGPEFLTYFQNEAQLEKSRLLSDRFSAERPKGSFSTLEIQRTEQGDSAMYLCASSRQGALNTEAFFGQGTRLTVV.

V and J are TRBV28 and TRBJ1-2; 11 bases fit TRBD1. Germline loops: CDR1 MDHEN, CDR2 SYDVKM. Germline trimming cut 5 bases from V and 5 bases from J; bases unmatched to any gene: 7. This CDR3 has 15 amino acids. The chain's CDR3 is CASSTRTGGGYGYTF. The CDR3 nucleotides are TGTGCCAGCAGTACCCGGACAGGGGGCGGGTATGGCTACACCTTC.

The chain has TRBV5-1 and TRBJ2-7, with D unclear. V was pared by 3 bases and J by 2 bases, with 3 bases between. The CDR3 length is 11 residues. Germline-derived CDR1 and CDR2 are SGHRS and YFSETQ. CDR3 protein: CASSSAYEQYF. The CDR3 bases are TGCGCCAGCAGCTCTGCCTACGAGCAGTACTTC.

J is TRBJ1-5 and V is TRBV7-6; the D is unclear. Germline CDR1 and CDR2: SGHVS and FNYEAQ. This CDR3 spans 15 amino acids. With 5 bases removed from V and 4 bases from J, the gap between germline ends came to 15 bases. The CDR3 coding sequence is TGTGCCAGCAGCCGTACCGCTGGAGAGAATCAGCCCCAGCATTTT. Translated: CASSRTAGENQPQHF.

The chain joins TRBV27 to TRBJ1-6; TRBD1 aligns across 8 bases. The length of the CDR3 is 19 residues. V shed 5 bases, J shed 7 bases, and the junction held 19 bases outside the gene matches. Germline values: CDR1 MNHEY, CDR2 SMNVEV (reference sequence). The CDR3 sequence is CASSPRPPQGARVNSPLHF. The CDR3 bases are TGTGCCAGCAGTCCACGCCCTCCTCAGGGGGCTAGGGTGAATTCACCCCTCCACTTT.

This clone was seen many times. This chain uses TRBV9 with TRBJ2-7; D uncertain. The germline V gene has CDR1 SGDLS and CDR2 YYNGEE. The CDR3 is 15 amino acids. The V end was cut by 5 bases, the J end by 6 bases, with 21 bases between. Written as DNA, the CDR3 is TGTGCCAGCAGTCCAGGAACGCTTGGCCAAAGCGAGCAGTACTTC. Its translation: CASSPGTLGQSEQYF.

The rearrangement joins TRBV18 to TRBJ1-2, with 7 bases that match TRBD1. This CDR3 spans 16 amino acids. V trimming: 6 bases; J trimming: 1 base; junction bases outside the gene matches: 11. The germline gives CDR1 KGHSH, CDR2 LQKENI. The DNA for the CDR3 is TGTGCCAGCTCCACCCTCCGGGACAGCCTTAACTATGGCTACACCTTC. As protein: CASSTLRDSLNYGYTF.

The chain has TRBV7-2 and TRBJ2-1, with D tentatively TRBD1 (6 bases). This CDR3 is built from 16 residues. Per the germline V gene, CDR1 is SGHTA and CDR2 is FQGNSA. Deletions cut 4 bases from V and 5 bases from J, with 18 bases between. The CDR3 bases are TGTGCCAGCAGCTCCTCCAGGGGACGCTACAACAATGAGCAGTTCTTC. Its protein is CASSSSRGRYNNEQFF. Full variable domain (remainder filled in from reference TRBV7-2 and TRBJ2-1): GAGVSQSPSNKVTEKGKDVELRCDPISGHTALYWYRQSLGQGLEFLIYFQGNSAPDKSGLPSDRFSAERTGGSVSTLTIQRTQQEDSAVYLCASSSSRGRYNNEQFFGPGTRLTVL.

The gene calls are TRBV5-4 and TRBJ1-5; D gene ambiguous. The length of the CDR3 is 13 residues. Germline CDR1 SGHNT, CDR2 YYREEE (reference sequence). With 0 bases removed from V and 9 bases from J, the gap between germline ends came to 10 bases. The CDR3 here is CASSLDGLGPQHF. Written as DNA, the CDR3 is TGTGCCAGCAGCTTGGACGGTCTTGGGCCCCAGCATTTT. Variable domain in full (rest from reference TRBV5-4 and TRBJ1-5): ETGVTQSPTHLIKTRGQQVTLRCSSQSGHNTVSWYQQALGQGPQFIFQYYREEENGRGNFPPRFSGLQFPNYSSELNVNALELDDSALYLCASSLDGLGPQHFGDGTRLSIL.

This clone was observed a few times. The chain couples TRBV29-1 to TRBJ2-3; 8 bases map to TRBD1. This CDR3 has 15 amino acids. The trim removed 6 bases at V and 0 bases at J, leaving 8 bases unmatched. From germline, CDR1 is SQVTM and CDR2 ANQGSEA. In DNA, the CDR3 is TGCAGCGTCCAAGGGACAGGAGGTAGCACAGATACGCAGTATTTT. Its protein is CSVQGTGGSTDTQYF.

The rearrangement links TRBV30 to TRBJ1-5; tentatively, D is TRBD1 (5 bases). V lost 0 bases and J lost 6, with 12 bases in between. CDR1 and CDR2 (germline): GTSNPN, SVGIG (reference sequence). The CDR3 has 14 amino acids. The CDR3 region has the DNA TGTGCCTGGAGTGTAGGGGCTGGAATTCAGCCCCAGCATTTT. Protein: CAWSVGAGIQPQHF. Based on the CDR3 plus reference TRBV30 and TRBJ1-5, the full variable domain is SQTIHQWPATLVQPVGSPLSLECTVEGTSNPNLYWYRQAAGRGLQLLFYSVGIGQISSEVPQNLSASRPQDRQFILSSKKLLLSDSGFYLCAWSVGAGIQPQHFGDGTRLSIL.

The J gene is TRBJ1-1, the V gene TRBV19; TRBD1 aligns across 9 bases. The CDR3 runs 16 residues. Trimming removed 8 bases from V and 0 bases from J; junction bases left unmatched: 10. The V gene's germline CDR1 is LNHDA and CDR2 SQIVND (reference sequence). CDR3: CASVDRGRGMNTEAFF. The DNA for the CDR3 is TGTGCCAGTGTGGACAGGGGAAGGGGGATGAACACTGAAGCTTTCTTT.

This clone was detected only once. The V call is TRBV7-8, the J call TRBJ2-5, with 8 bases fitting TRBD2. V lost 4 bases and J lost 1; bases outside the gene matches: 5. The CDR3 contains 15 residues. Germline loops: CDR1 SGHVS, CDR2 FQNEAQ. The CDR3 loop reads CASSSSGGSQETQYF. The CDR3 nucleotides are TGTGCCAGCAGCTCGTCGGGAGGGTCCCAAGAGACCCAGTACTTC.

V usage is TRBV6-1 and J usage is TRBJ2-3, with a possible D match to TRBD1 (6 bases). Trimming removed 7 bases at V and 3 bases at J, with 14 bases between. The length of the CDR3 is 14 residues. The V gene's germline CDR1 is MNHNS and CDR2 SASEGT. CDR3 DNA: TGTGCCAGCAAGTGGGGGCTGGAAACAGATACGCAGTATTTT. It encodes CASKWGLETDTQYF.

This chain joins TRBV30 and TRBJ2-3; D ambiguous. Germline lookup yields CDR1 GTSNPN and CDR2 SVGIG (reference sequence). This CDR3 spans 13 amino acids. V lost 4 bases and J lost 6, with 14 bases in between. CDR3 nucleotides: TGTGCCTGGAATAGCCTTGCTGGGGATACGCAGTATTTT. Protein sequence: CAWNSLAGDTQYF.

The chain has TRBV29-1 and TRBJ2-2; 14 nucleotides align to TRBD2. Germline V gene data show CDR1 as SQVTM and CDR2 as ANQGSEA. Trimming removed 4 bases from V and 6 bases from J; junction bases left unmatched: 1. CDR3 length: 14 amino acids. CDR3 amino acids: CSVGTSGGSGELFF. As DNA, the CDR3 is TGCAGCGTTGGGACTAGCGGGGGGTCCGGGGAGCTGTTTTTT.

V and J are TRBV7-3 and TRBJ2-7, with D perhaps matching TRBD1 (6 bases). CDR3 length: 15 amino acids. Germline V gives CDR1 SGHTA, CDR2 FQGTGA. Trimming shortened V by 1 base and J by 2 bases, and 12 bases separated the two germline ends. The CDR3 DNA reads TGTGCCAGCAGCTTAAATCCCAGGGGCCCCTACGAGCAGTACTTC. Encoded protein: CASSLNPRGPYEQYF.

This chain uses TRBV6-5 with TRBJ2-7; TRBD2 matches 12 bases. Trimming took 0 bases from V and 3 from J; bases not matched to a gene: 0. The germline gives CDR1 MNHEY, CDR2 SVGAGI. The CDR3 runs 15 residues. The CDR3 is CASSYSGLAGYEQYF. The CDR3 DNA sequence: TGTGCCAGCAGTTACTCGGGACTAGCGGGCTACGAGCAGTACTTC.

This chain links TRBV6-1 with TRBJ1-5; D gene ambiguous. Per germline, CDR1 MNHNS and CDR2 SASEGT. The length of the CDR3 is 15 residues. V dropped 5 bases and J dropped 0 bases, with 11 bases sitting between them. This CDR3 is CASSQTPYSNQPQHF. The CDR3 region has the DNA TGTGCCAGCAGTCAGACACCATATAGCAATCAGCCCCAGCATTTT.

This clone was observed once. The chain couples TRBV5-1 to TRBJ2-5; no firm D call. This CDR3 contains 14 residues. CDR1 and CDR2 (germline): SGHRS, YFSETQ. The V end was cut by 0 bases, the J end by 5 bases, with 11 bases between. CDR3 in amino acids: CASSLGSQRETQYF. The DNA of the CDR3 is TGCGCCAGCAGCTTGGGTTCGCAGAGGGAGACCCAGTACTTC.

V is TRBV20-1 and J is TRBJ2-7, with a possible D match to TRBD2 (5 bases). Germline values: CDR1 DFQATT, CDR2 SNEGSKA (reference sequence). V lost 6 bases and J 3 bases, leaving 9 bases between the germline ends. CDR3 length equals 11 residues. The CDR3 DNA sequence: TGCAGTGCCCCCCGGGACTACGAGCAGTACTTC. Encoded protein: CSAPRDYEQYF.

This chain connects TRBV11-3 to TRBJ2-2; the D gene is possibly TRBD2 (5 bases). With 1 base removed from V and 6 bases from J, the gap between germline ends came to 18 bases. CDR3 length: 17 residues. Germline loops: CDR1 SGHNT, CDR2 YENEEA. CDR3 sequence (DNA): TGTGCCAGCAGCTTAGTGTGGCCGGGATCTTCCCCCGGGGAGCTGTTTTTT. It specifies CASSLVWPGSSPGELFF.

CDR3 DNA sequence: TGTGCCAGCAGTTTTCGGGGATCGGGTGGCTACACCTTC. Translation: CASSFRGSGGYTF. The chain joins TRBV28 to TRBJ1-2; no reliable D call. Between the trimmed V and J ends, which lost 3 bases and 7 bases, there was a span of 12 bases. CDR3 length equals 13 residues. Germline V gene sequence: CDR1 MDHEN, CDR2 SYDVKM.